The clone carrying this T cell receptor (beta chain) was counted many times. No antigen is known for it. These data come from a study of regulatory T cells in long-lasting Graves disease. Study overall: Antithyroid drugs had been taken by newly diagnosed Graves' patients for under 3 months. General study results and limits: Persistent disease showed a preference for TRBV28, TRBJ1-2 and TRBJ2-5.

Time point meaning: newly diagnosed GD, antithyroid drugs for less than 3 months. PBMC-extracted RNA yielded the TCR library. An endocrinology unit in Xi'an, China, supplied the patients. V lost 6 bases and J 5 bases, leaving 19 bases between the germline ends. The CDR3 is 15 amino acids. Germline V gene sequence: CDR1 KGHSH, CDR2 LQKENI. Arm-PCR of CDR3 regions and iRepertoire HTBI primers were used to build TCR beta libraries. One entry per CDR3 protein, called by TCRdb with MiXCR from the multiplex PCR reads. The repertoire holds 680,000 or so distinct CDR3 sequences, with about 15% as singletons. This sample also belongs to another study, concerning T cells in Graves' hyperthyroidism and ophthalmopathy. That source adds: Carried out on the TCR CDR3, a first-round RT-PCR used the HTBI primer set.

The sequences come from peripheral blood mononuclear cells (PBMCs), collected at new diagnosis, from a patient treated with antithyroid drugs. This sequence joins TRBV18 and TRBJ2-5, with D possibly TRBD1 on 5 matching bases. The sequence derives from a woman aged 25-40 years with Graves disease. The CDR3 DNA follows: TGTGCCAGCTCCGATTTCAGGGCCGTCGGGGAGACCCAGTACTTC. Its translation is CASSDFRAVGETQYF. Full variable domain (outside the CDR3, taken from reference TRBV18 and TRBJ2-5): NAGVMQNPRHLVRRRGQEARLRCSPMKGHSHVYWYRQLPEEGLKFMVYLQKENIIDESGMPKERFSAEFPKEGPSILRIQQVVRGDSAAYFCASSDFRAVGETQYFGPGTRLLVL.